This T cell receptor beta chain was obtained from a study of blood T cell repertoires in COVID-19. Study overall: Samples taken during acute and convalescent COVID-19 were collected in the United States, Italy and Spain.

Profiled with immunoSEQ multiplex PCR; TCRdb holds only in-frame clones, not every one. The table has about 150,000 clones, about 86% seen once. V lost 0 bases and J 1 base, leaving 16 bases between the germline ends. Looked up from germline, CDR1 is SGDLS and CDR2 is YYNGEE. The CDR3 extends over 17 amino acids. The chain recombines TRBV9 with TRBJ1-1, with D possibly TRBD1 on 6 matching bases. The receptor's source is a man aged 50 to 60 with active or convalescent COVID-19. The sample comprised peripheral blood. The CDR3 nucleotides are TGTGCCAGCAGCGTAGCATCAGGGGCGGGTAGGAACACTGAAGCTTTCTTT. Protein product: CASSVASGAGRNTEAFF.